The 2 T cell receptor beta chains below were found in one sample sequenced in a study of T-cell memory formation after mild COVID-19. Each CDR3 protein is one row after TCRdb ran MiXCR on the 5' RACE reads. The repertoire holds 58,000 or so distinct CDR3 sequences, with 25% to 35% as singletons. The sequenced sample consisted of PBMCs or a T cell subset sorted from them (not recorded which). These receptors came from a man aged 18 to 30 who had mild COVID-19 (a few samples of this study predate the infection). Cell type and time point are not known.

This clonotype has at least ten counts. This chain links TRBV20-1 with TRBJ2-2; maybe TRBD1 (5 bases). The germline V gene has CDR1 DFQATT and CDR2 SNEGSKA (reference sequence). The CDR3 contains 14 residues. The germline V and J ends were trimmed by 0 bases and 3 bases, with 8 bases remaining between them. The CDR3, as DNA: TGCAGTGCTAGAGATAAAGGGGACACCGGGGAGCTGTTTTTT. Translated, it gives CSARDKGDTGELFF.

V gene TRBV5-1 combines with J gene TRBJ1-2; TRBD1 matches 9 bases. Germline lookup yields CDR1 SGHRS and CDR2 YFSETQ. V shed 5 bases and J 7 bases; nucleotides not matched to a gene: 15. The CDR3 is made up of 16 amino acids. The CDR3 nucleotides are TGCGCCAGCAGATCGACCCCCGGGACAGGGACCCCTGGCTACACCTTC. Amino acids: CASRSTPGTGTPGYTF. The complete variable domain, with remaining parts taken from reference TRBV5-1 and TRBJ1-2, reads KAGVTQTPRYLIKTRGQQVTLSCSPISGHRSVSWYQQTPGQGLQFLFEYFSETQRNKGNFPGRFSGRQFSNSRSEMNVSTLELGDSALYLCASRSTPGTGTPGYTFGSGTRLTVV.